Detailed here is one T cell receptor beta chain. Its antigen is still unknown. The data are from a study of cytomegalovirus exposure and HLA in healthy donors. Study-wide findings and caveats: Cytomegalovirus association was listed for around 170 TCR beta chains.

Clones were sequenced by immunoSEQ multiplex PCR, and TCRdb holds only the in-frame ones, with some missing. Here the sample spans about 360,000 clones, 86% being singletons. The V and J ends lost 5 bases and 0 bases respectively, with 11 bases between them. Germline V gene data show CDR1 as MNHNS and CDR2 as SASEGT. The CDR3 is made up of 14 amino acids. Input material: PBMCs. The source of this sequence is a woman younger than 35 in good health and CMV-seronegative. The chain links TRBV6-1 to TRBJ2-7, with TRBD2 as a possible D gene (5 bases). The CDR3 loop reads CASSSEATSYEQYF. In nucleotides, the CDR3 is TGTGCCAGCAGTTCGGAGGCCACCTCCTACGAGCAGTACTTC.